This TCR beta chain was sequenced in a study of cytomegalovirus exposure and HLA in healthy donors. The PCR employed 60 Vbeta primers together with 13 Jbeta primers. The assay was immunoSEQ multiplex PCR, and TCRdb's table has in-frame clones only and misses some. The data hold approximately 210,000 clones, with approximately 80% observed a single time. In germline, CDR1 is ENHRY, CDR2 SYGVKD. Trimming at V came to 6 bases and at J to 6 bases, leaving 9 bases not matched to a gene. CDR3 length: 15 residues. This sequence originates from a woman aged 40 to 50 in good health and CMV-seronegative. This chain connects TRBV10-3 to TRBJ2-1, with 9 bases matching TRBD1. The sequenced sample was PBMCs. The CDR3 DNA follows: TGTGCCATCAGACCGGGACAGGGTGTATCCAATGAGCAGTTCTTC. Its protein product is CAIRPGQGVSNEQFF.